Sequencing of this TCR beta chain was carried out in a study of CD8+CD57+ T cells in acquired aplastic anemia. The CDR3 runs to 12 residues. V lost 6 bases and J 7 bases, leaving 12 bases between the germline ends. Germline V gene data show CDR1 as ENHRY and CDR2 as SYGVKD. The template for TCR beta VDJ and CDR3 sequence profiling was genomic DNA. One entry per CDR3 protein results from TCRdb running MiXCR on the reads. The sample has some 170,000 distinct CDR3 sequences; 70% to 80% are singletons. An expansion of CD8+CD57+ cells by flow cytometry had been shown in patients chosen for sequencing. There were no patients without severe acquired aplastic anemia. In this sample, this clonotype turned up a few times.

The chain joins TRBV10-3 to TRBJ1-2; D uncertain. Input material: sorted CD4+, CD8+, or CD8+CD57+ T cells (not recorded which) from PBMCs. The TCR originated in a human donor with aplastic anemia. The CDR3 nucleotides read TGTGCCATCAGCGACACTGACATTGGCTACACCTTC. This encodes CAISDTDIGYTF.